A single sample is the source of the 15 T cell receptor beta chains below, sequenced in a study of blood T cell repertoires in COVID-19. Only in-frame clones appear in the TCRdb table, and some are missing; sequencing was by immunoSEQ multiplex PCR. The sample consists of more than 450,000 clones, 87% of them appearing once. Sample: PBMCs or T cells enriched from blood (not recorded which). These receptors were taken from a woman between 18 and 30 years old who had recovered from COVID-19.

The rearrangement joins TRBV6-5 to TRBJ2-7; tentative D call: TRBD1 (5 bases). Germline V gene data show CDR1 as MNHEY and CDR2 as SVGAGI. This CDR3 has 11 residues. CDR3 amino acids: CGAGNFYEQYF. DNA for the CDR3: TGTGGAGCAGGGAACTTCTACGAGCAGTACTTC.

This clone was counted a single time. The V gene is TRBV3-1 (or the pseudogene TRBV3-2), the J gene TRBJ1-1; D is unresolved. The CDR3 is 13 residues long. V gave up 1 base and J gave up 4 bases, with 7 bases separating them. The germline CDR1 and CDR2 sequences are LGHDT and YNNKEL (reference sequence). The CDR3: CASSQARGTEAFF. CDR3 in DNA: TGTGCCAGCAGCCAAGCCCGGGGCACTGAAGCTTTCTTT.

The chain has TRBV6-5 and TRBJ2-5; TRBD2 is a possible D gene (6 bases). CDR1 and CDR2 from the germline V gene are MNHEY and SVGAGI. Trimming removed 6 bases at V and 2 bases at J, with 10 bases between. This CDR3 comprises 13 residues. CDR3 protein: CASSRDFQETQYF. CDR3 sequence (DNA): TGTGCCAGCAGCCGGGACTTTCAAGAGACCCAGTACTTC.

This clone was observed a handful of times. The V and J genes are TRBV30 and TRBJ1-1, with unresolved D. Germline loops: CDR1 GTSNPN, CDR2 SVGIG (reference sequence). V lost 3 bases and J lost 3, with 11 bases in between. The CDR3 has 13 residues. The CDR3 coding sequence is TGTGCCTGGAGACAAGAGAGGGACACTGAAGCTTTCTTT. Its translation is CAWRQERDTEAFF.

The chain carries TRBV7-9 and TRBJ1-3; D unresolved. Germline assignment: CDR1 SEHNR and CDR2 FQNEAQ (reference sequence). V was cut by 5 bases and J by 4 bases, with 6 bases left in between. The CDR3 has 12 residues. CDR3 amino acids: CASSNTGNTIYF. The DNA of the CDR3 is TGTGCCAGCAGCAATACAGGAAACACCATATATTTT.

DNA of the CDR3: TGTGCCAGCAGTTTAACGGACAGGATAAATCAGCCCCAGCATTTT. Its translation is CASSLTDRINQPQHF. The chain combines TRBV28 with TRBJ1-5; TRBD1 matches at 7 bases. Germline CDR1 MDHEN, CDR2 SYDVKM. The CDR3 is made up of 15 amino acids. V lost 2 bases, J lost 4 bases, and 5 bases stayed unmatched.

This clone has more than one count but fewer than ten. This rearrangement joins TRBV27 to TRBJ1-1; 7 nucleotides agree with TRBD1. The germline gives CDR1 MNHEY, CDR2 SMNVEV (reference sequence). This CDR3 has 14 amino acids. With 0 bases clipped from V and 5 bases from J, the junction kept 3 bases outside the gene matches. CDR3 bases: TGTGCCAGCAGTTTATCGACAGGGAGGACTGAAGCTTTCTTT. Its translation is CASSLSTGRTEAFF.

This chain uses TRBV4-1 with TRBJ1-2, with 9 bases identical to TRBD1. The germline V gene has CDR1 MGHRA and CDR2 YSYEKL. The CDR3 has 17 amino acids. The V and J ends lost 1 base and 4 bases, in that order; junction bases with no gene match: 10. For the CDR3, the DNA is TGCGCCAGCAGCCAAGTCACCCGGACAGGGGATTCCTATGGCTACACCTTC. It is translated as CASSQVTRTGDSYGYTF.

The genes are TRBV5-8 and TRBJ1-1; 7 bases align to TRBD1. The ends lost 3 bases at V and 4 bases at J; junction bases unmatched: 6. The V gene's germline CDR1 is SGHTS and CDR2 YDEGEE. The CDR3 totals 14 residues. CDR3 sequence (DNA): TGTGCCAGCAGCTCCACAGGGGCGGGCACTGAAGCTTTCTTT. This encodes CASSSTGAGTEAFF. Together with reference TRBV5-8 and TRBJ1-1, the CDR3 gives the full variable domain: EAGVTQSPTHLIKTRGQQATLRCSPISGHTSVYWYQQALGLGLQFLLWYDEGEERNRGNFPPRFSGRQFPNYSSELNVNALELEDSALYLCASSSTGAGTEAFFGQGTRLTVV.

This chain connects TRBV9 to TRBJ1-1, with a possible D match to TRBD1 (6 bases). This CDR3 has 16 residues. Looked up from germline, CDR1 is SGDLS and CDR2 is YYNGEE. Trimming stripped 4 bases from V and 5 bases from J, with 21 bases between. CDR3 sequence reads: CASSPTGGPGLTEAFF. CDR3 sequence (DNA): TGTGCCAGCAGCCCGACTGGGGGCCCGGGATTGACTGAAGCTTTCTTT.

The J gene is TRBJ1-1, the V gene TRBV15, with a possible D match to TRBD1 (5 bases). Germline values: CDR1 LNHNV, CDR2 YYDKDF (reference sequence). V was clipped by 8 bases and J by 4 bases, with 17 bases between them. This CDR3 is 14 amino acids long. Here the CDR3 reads CATCPGLAGTEAFF. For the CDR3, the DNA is TGTGCCACCTGCCCGGGACTCGCCGGCACTGAAGCTTTCTTT.

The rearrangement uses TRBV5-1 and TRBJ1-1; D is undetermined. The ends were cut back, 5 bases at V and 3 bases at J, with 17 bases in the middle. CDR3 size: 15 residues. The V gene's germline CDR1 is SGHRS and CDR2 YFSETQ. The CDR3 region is CASSSTGFADTEAFF. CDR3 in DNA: TGCGCCAGCAGTTCAACGGGGTTTGCTGACACTGAAGCTTTCTTT.

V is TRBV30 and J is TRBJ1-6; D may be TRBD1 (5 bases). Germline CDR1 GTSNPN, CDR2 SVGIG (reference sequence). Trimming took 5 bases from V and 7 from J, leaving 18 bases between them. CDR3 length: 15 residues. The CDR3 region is CAWGSGGAFNSPLHF. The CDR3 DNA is TGTGCCTGGGGTAGTGGAGGGGCCTTCAATTCACCCCTCCACTTT.

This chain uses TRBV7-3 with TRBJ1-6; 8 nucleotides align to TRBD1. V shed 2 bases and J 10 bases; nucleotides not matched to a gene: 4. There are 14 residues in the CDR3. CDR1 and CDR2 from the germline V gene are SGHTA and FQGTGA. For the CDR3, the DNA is TGTGCCAGCAGCTTAGAGACAGGGGAATCACCCCTCCACTTT. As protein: CASSLETGESPLHF.

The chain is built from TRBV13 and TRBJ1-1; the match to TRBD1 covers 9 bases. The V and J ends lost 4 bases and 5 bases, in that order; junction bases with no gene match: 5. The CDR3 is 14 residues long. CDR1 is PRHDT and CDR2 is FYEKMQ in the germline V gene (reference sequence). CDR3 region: CASSYGQGKTEAFF. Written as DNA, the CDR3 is TGTGCCAGCAGCTACGGACAGGGGAAGACTGAAGCTTTCTTT. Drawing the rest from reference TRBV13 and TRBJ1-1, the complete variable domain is AAGVIQSPRHLIKEKRETATLKCYPIPRHDTVYWYQQGPGQDPQFLISFYEKMQSDKGSIPDRFSAQQFSDYHSELNMSSLELGDSALYFCASSYGQGKTEAFFGQGTRLTVV.